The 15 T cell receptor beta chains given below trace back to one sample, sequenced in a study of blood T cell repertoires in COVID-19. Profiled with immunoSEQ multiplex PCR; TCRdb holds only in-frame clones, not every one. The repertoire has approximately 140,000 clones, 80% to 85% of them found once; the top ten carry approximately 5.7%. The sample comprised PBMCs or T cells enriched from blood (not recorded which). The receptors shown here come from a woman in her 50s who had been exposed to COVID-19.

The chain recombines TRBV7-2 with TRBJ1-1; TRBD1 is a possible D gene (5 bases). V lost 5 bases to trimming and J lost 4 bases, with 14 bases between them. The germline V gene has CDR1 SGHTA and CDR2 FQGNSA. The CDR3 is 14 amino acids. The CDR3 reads CASSPPRGFTEAFF. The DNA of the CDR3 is TGTGCCAGCAGCCCCCCCCGGGGGTTCACTGAAGCTTTCTTT.

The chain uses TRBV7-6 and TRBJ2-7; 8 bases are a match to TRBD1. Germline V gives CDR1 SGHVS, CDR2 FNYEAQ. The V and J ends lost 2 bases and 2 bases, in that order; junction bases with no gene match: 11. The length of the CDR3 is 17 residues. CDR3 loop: CASSLRIAGGPTYEQYF. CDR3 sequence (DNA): TGTGCCAGCAGCTTACGGATCGCAGGGGGCCCGACCTACGAGCAGTACTTC.

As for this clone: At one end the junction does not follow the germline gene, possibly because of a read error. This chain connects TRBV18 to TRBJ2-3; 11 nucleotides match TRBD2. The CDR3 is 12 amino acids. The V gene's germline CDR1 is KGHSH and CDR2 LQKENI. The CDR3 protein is CASSPISTSGEF. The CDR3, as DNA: TGTGCCAGCTCACCAATCTCGACTAGCGGGGAATTT.

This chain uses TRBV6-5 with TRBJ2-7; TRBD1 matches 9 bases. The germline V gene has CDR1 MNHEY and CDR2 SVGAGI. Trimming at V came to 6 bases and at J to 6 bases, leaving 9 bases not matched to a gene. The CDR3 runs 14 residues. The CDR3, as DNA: TGTGCCAGCAGCTCGACAGGGGGACAGGGCGAGCAGTACTTC. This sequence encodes CASSSTGGQGEQYF.

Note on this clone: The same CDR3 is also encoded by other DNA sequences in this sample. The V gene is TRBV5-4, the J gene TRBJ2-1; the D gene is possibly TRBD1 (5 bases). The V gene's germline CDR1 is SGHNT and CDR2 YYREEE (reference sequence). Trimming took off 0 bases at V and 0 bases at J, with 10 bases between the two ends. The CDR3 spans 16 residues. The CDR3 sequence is CASSLGGGSSYNEQFF. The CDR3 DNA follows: TGTGCCAGCAGCTTGGGGGGCGGTAGCTCCTACAATGAGCAGTTCTTC.

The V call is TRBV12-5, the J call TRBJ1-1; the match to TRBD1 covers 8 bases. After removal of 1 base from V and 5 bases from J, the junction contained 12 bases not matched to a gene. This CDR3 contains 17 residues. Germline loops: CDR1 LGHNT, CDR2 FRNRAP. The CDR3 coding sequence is TGTGCTAGTGGTTTGGGAAGGGTCCAGGGGGCCTTGACTGAAGCTTTCTTT. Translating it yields CASGLGRVQGALTEAFF.

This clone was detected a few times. CDR3 loop: CASSYSGGTTDTQYF. The CDR3 DNA sequence: TGTGCCAGCAGCTACAGCGGGGGCACTACAGATACGCAGTATTTT. The V and J genes are TRBV7-9 and TRBJ2-3; 8 positions match TRBD2. The CDR3 sequence is 15 residues long. CDR1 and CDR2 (germline): SEHNR, FQNEAQ (reference sequence). After removal of 4 bases from V and 3 bases from J, the junction contained 6 bases not matched to a gene.

The CDR3 coding sequence is TGTGCCAGCCCGACCCAGGCCTCGACGGCTAACTATGGCTACACCTTC. It codes for CASPTQASTANYGYTF. This chain links TRBV9 with TRBJ1-2, with no clear D. Trimming removed 7 bases at V and 0 bases at J, with 19 bases between. The CDR3 sequence is 16 residues long. CDR1 is SGDLS, CDR2 YYNGEE, per germline.

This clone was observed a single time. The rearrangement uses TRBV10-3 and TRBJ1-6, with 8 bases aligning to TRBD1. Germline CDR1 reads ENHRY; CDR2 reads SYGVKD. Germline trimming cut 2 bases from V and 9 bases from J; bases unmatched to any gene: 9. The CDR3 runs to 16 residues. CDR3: CAISEPRGQGGSPLHF. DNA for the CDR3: TGTGCCATCAGTGAGCCGAGAGGACAGGGCGGTTCACCCCTCCACTTT.

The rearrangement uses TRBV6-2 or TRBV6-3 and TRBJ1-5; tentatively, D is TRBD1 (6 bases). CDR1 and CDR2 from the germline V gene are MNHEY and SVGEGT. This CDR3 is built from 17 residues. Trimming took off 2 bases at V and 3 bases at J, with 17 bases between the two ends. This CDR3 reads CASSYPGTLAANQPQHF. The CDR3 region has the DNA TGTGCCAGCAGTTACCCCGGGACATTGGCGGCCAATCAGCCCCAGCATTTT.

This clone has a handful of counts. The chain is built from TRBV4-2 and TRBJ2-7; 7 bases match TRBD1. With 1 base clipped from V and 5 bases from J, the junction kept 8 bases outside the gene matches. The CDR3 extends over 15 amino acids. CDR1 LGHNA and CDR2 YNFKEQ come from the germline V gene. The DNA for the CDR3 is TGTGCCAGCAGCCAAGGGGACAGAGGATACCACGAGCAGTACTTC. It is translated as CASSQGDRGYHEQYF.

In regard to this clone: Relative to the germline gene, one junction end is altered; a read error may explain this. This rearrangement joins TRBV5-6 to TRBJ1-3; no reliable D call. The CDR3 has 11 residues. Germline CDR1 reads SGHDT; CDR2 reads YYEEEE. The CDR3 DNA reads TGCGCCCGAGAAGCTGGAAACACCATATATTTT. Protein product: CAREAGNTIYF.

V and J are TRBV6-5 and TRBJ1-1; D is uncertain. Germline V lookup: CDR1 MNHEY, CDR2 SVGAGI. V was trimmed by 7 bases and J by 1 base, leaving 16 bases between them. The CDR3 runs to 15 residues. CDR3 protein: CASTPLGFENTEAFF. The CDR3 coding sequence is TGTGCCAGCACACCTTTGGGCTTCGAGAACACTGAAGCTTTCTTT.

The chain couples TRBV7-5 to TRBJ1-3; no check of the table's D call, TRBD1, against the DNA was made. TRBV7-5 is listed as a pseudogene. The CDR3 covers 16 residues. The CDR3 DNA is TGTGCCAGAAGCTTTCTCAACAGGGGTTCTGGAAACACCATATATTTT. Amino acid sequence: CARSFLNRGSGNTIYF.

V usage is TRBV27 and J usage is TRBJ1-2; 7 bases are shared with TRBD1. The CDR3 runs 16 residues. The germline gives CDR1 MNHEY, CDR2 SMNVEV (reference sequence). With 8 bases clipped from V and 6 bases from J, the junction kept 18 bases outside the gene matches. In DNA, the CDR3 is TGTGCCAGCCGGGAAATGCTGGGGACAGAGGTTCATGGCTACACCTTC. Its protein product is CASREMLGTEVHGYTF.